This TCR beta chain was identified during a study of T cells in tuberculosis. Assay used: immunoSEQ multiplex PCR; TCRdb lists only in-frame clones, some missing. The top ten clones hold less than 5.5% of a sample with approximately 28,000 clones, over 90% of them seen once. Germline lookup yields CDR1 SGDLS and CDR2 YYNGEE. The germline V and J ends were trimmed by 3 bases and 3 bases, with 13 bases remaining between them. The CDR3 is 14 amino acids. V and J are TRBV9 and TRBJ2-7; the D gene is possibly TRBD1 (7 bases). The material sequenced was PBMCs. The sequence came from a donor aged 10-29 years with latent tuberculosis or without tuberculosis infection. The CDR3 reads CASSGRGQHYEQYF. The CDR3 bases are TGTGCCAGCAGCGGGAGGGGACAGCACTACGAGCAGTACTTC.